This T cell receptor beta chain was identified during a study of T-cell reconstitution after alpha-beta-depleted transplantation in children. Study-wide points: In patients about two months after transplant, alpha-beta T cells reportedly arose from several hundred expanded graft clones. The high TCRbeta diversity at day 60 in some patients came from surviving recipient T cells and thymic progenitors. Fresh T-cell production supplied most of the T-cell counts and diversity seen one year after transplant.

CDR1 SGHTA and CDR2 FQGTGA come from the germline V gene. The junction had 7 bases not matched to a gene; V was cut back by 6 bases and J by 2 bases. CDR3 length: 15 residues. A library of TCRbeta sequences, prepared with unique molecular identifiers, was generated. MiXCR was run by TCRdb on the PCR reads, yielding one entry per CDR3 protein. The repertoire holds about 580,000 distinct CDR3 sequences, with under 30% as singletons. About this clonotype itself: The antigen remains undetermined.

The chain joins TRBV7-3 to TRBJ2-1; 7 positions match TRBD2. The receptor was derived from a boy younger than two who had a stem cell transplant for acute myeloid leukemia, so the T cells may come from the graft donor. Sequenced here: PBMCs, mostly from graft donor cells, sampled 360 days after TCRalphabeta/CD19-depleted stem cell transplant. In DNA form, the CDR3 reads TGTGCCAGCAGTGAAGGGCTAGCGGCCTACAATGAGCAGTTCTTC. This encodes CASSEGLAAYNEQFF.